These 15 T cell receptor beta chains were sequenced from one sample in a study of shared clonotypes between healthy human individuals. The naive CD8 subset, CD45RO-negative cells positively selected for CCR7, excluded terminally differentiated effector memory CD45RA+ cells. Measured with immunoSEQ multiplex PCR; TCRdb has only the in-frame clones, and not every one. The sample yields under 1 million clones, over 90% seen once. Sequenced: naive CD8+ T cells sorted from blood. All receptors come from a man aged 25 to 45 in good health.

This chain joins TRBV7-6 and TRBJ2-2; 7 bases are shared with TRBD1. Germline-derived CDR1 and CDR2 are SGHVS and FNYEAQ. The CDR3 is made up of 17 amino acids. The V and J ends lost 2 bases and 4 bases, in that order; junction bases with no gene match: 10. CDR3 bases: TGTGCCAGCAGCTTACGGAGACAGGGTGTAATCACCGGGGAGCTGTTTTTT. Translated: CASSLRRQGVITGELFF. The entire variable domain, with the rest obtained from reference TRBV7-6 and TRBJ2-2, is as follows: GAGVSQSPRYKVTKRGQDVALRCDPISGHVSLYWYRQALGQGPEFLTYFNYEAQQDKSGLPNDRFSAERPEGSISTLTIQRTEQRDSAMYRCASSLRRQGVITGELFFGEGSRLTVL.

This clone occurred once. The DNA for the CDR3 is TGTGCCAGCAGCTTCTTTCCTTGGGACAGGGACGGCAATCAGCCCCAGCATTTT. The encoded protein is CASSFFPWDRDGNQPQHF. This chain joins TRBV5-5 and TRBJ1-5, with 9 bases lining up with TRBD1. The CDR3 is 18 amino acids. V was clipped by 2 bases and J by 2 bases; unmatched bases: 11. CDR1 and CDR2 (germline): SGHKS, YYEKEE (reference sequence).

The chain is built from TRBV5-5 and TRBJ2-5; D unresolved. Germline CDR1 SGHKS, CDR2 YYEKEE (reference sequence). Trimming removed 7 bases from V and 3 bases from J, with 13 bases in between. The CDR3 has 13 amino acids. DNA for the CDR3: TGTGCCAGCTCCTTGGAAGCCAAAGAGACCCAGTACTTC. Residues: CASSLEAKETQYF.

For this clone: The junction and the germline gene differ at one end; a read error may be behind it. The chain couples TRBV7-7 to TRBJ2-7, with D perhaps matching TRBD2 (5 bases). Germline V lookup: CDR1 SSHAT, CDR2 FNYEAQ (reference sequence). The CDR3 is 13 amino acids. CDR3 coding DNA: TGTGCTAGCAGCTTAGGAGAGGGCTACGAGCAGTACTTC. This encodes CASSLGEGYEQYF.

V is TRBV5-6 and J is TRBJ2-7; either TRBD1 or TRBD2 may supply D (5 bases each). Per the germline V gene, CDR1 is SGHDT and CDR2 is YYEEEE. Trimming removed 0 bases from V and 2 bases from J, with 9 bases in between. This CDR3 has 14 amino acids. The DNA of the CDR3 is TGTGCCAGCAGCTTGGGGGACGGACCCTACGAGCAGTACTTC. Amino acid sequence: CASSLGDGPYEQYF. The full variable domain, with the rest looked up from reference TRBV5-6 and TRBJ2-7, is DAGVTQSPTHLIKTRGQQVTLRCSPKSGHDTVSWYQQALGQGPQFIFQYYEEEERQRGNFPDRFSGHQFPNYSSELNVNALLLGDSALYLCASSLGDGPYEQYFGPGTRLTVT.

The genes are TRBV27 and TRBJ2-1; 11 bases align to TRBD2. The CDR3 has 17 residues. CDR1 MNHEY and CDR2 SMNVEV come from the germline V gene (reference sequence). The ends lost 3 bases at V and 8 bases at J; junction bases unmatched: 12. The chain's CDR3 is CASSFSGLAALLDEQFF. The CDR3 nucleotides read TGTGCCAGCAGTTTCTCGGGACTAGCGGCCCTTTTGGATGAGCAGTTCTTC.

On this clone itself: Within the sample, other DNA sequences also encode this same CDR3. The gene calls are TRBV28 and TRBJ2-7; unclear D gene. The CDR3 contains 13 residues. V was pared by 3 bases and J by 0 bases, with 6 bases between. Per the germline V gene, CDR1 is MDHEN and CDR2 is SYDVKM. Written as DNA, the CDR3 is TGTGCCAGCAGTTTGTCCAGCTCCTACGAGCAGTACTTC. Protein product: CASSLSSSYEQYF.

About this clone itself: One end of the junction varies from germline; a read error may be responsible. The J gene is TRBJ2-7, the V gene TRBV5-4; D is perhaps TRBD1 or TRBD2 (5 bases each). The CDR3 extends over 15 amino acids. Germline CDR1 reads SGHNT; CDR2 reads YYREEE (reference sequence). The CDR3 loop reads CAGSDDRTDPGEQYF. Written as DNA, the CDR3 is TGTGCCGGCAGCGATGACAGAACAGATCCGGGGGAGCAGTACTTC.

In the case of this clone: This sample also contains other DNA sequences that code for the same CDR3. The rearrangement links TRBV11-2 to TRBJ2-1; no definite D call. This CDR3 region has 11 residues. Trimming took off 3 bases at V and 7 bases at J, with 4 bases between the two ends. Germline loops: CDR1 SGHAT, CDR2 FQNNGV. The CDR3 sequence is CASSLGNEQFF. In nucleotides, the CDR3 is TGTGCCAGCAGCTTGGGTAATGAGCAGTTCTTC.

The chain has TRBV10-3 and TRBJ1-2; 8 bases match TRBD1. The ends lost 8 bases at V and 6 bases at J; junction bases unmatched: 2. The germline gives CDR1 ENHRY, CDR2 SYGVKD. This CDR3 is 11 amino acids long. CDR3 amino acids: CAIEGQDGYTF. The CDR3 DNA follows: TGTGCCATCGAGGGACAGGATGGCTACACCTTC.

V is TRBV14 and J is TRBJ2-7; D gene ambiguous. The V end lost 3 bases, the J end lost 2 bases, and 11 bases lay between the germline ends. CDR3 size: 14 residues. Germline CDR1 reads SGHDN; CDR2 reads FVKESK. The CDR3: CASSQLARAYEQYF. CDR3 DNA: TGTGCCAGCAGCCAGTTAGCCCGAGCCTACGAGCAGTACTTC. Based on the CDR3 plus reference TRBV14 and TRBJ2-7, the full variable domain is EAGVTQFPSHSVIEKGQTVTLRCDPISGHDNLYWYRRVMGKEIKFLLHFVKESKQDESGMPNNRFLAERTGGTYSTLKVQPAELEDSGVYFCASSQLARAYEQYFGPGTRLTVT.

The CDR3 coding sequence is TGTGCCAGCAGTTTACAACTAGCGGGAGTTGAGCAGTACTTC. It encodes CASSLQLAGVEQYF. V and J are TRBV28 and TRBJ2-7; 11 bases fit TRBD2. CDR1 is MDHEN, CDR2 SYDVKM, per germline. The CDR3 is made up of 14 amino acids. With V trimmed by 2 bases and J by 7 bases, 4 bases remained unmatched.

The V call is TRBV5-6, the J call TRBJ2-1, with 10 bases fitting TRBD2. Unmatched junction bases numbered 9, after V lost 3 bases and J lost 3 bases. Germline assignment: CDR1 SGHDT and CDR2 YYEEEE. The CDR3 runs 17 residues. The CDR3 is CASSSGLAEEIYNEQFF. The CDR3 DNA is TGTGCCAGCAGCTCCGGACTAGCGGAGGAAATCTACAATGAGCAGTTCTTC.

This clone was picked up a small number of times. This CDR3 is CAWSPGQGQIPQHF. The CDR3 DNA is TGTGCCTGGAGTCCTGGACAGGGCCAAATCCCCCAGCATTTT. The chain couples TRBV30 to TRBJ1-5; 8 bases map to TRBD1. Germline V CDR1 and CDR2: GTSNPN, SVGIG (reference sequence). V lost 2 bases, J lost 10 bases, and 10 bases stayed unmatched. CDR3 length: 14 amino acids.

The V call is TRBV7-8, the J call TRBJ2-1; D is unclear. The germline V and J ends were trimmed by 6 bases and 1 base, with 13 bases remaining between them. Per the germline V gene, CDR1 is SGHVS and CDR2 is FQNEAQ. CDR3 size: 15 residues. The CDR3 coding sequence is TGTGCCAGCAGGGGTACGGGCCCTTCCTACAATGAGCAGTTCTTC. This sequence encodes CASRGTGPSYNEQFF.